This TCR beta chain was sequenced for a study of shared clonotypes between healthy human individuals. Healthy HIV-negative adults with no recent acute infections or vaccinations were recruited as donors. Findings and limits, study-wide: Against clonotypes common to all four donors, non-shared ones had lower generation probabilities.

Sorted-subset replicate PCR reactions were performed with about 200 ng DNA, corresponding to roughly 29,000 T cell genomes. Data came from immunoSEQ multiplex PCR; TCRdb stores just in-frame clones and leaves some out. The table includes 1.6 million or so clones, about 98.5% detected once. About this clone: As yet, its antigen is unknown.

Sequenced material: naive CD4+ T cells sorted from blood. Subset meaning: CD45RA+ positively selected. The receptor's source is a man between 25 and 39 years old in good health.

The DNA of the CDR3 is TGTGCCAGCAGCCTCAGCCGGGGCAACACAGATACGCAGTATTTT. It translates to CASSLSRGNTDTQYF. This rearrangement joins TRBV7-6 to TRBJ2-3, with D perhaps matching TRBD1 or TRBD2 (5 bases each). CDR1 is SGHVS, CDR2 FNYEAQ, per germline. The CDR3 extends over 15 amino acids. Trimming took off 5 bases at V and 2 bases at J, with 14 bases between the two ends.